This record concerns one T cell receptor (beta chain) sequence. This clone was counted at least ten times. Its antigen has not been determined. No per-base quality is available; no much larger clone lies one base away. Spanning cysteine to phenylalanine, the CDR3 consists of 16 amino acids. Only the CDR3 DNA is retained, 48 bases long and in frame from the first base. Trimmed from V: 5 bases; trimmed from J: 3 bases; junction bases lacking a gene match: 8. The germline V gene gives CDR1 as SGHVS and CDR2 as FQNEAQ. Each collaborating institution followed its own protocols to collect whole blood in K2EDTA tubes. For TCRbeta analysis, collaborator samples were shipped as frozen whole blood, as isolated PBMCs, or as DNA extracted from either sample type. The immunoSEQ Assay, a bias-controlled multiplex PCR, was used to amplify TCRbeta CDR3 regions from genomic DNA. The published analysis was carried out like this. The number of nucleated cells in each sample was estimated from the amplification of reference gene primers within the assay. To quantify the absolute abundance of each unique TCRbeta CDR3 rearrangement, sequence reads were collapsed and filtered. For each sample, productive Simpson clonality was calculated by taking the square root of Simpson's diversity index across productive rearrangements. The table comes from immuneACCESS by way of TCRdb, which keeps in-frame sequences with V and J called. Part of the clones is missing from these tables; in studies checked, under half for an unresolved V gene and the rest for unknown reasons. The V and J calls and clone size are taken from that table; D and trimming were inferred from the DNA. The table for this sample lists fewer than 250,000 clones; 65% to 90% of them were counted only once. Around 7% of the sample belongs to the ten largest clones.

This entry comes from a study of blood T cell repertoires in COVID-19 (TCRdb year 2020). The study in broad terms: Collaborator samples came from the United States, Italy and Spain and covered acute and convalescent phases of COVID-19. The prospective study material was composed of cDNA or gDNA derived from T cells, B-cell-depleted T cells, or PBMCs. Subjects who had been exposed to COVID-19, were actively infected with it, or had recovered from it provided the deeply sampled blood TCRbeta repertoires that made up the dataset. A freely available public database, intended as a resource for researchers studying the immune response to SARS-CoV-2, is where the repertoires were released. Samples were obtained from the ongoing ImmuneRACE study (first 160 participants) and from over a thousand subjects provided by 6 global collaborators. A de-identified subject ID, COVID-19 status, age in years and sex were almost always included in the sample metadata. Where available, HLA class I and class II types were taken from metadata supplied by the sample provider and were not determined by assay-based typing.

The paper as a whole reports these results and caveats: How much clinical and demographic metadata was included differed by source and by participant, and the metadata was provided uncurated.

Sequencing was done on a sample of peripheral blood. The sequence derives from a woman aged 45 to 65 with acute or convalescent COVID-19. The rearranged segments are TRBV7-8 and TRBJ2-3; TRBD1 matches 10 bases in the middle. The CDR3 amino acid sequence is: CASSTETGGITDTQYF. The DNA sequence is as follows: TGTGCCAGCAGCACAGAGACAGGGGGCATAACAGATACGCAGTATTTT.